This T cell receptor (beta chain) was recovered during a study of blood T cell repertoires in COVID-19. Whole-study context: In each case, the material was cDNA or gDNA derived from T cells, B-cell-depleted T cells, or PBMCs.

Germline CDR1 is MGHDK and CDR2 is SYGVNS. V lost 7 bases and J lost 5, with 17 bases in between. The length of the CDR3 is 14 residues. Authors' analysis steps: Reference gene primer amplification in the assay estimated nucleated cell counts. TCRdb's table, derived via immunoSEQ multiplex PCR, lists solely in-frame clones and lacks some. The V and J calls and the clone size are those of that table, but D and trimming were determined from the DNA. The sample yields approximately 190,000 clones, 65% to 85% seen once. The chain recombines TRBV25-1 with TRBJ1-1; D is unclear. This clonotype originated in a man in his fifties or sixties with active or convalescent COVID-19. The source material was peripheral blood. The CDR3 sequence: CASKGPGEVTEAFF. The CDR3 coding sequence is TGTGCCAGCAAAGGTCCGGGTGAGGTTACTGAAGCTTTCTTT.